This TCR beta chain was documented in a study of T-cell memory formation after mild COVID-19. Turning to the study itself: Largely donor-specific sequence clusters came from two donors. Regarding the study as a whole: Among CD4+ contracting clones, most were CM and EM, and CD8+ ones EMRA.

As concerns this clonotype: Its antigen remains unknown.

TCRdb itself ran the 5' RACE reads through MiXCR, one entry per CDR3 protein. Of about 470,000 distinct CDR3 sequences listed, about 23% are singletons. V was pared by 3 bases and J by 7 bases, with 13 bases of the junction left unmatched. CDR1 is SGHKS and CDR2 is YYEKEE in the germline V gene (reference sequence). The CDR3 has 16 amino acids. This clonotype was obtained from an adult woman who had mild COVID-19 (a few samples of this study predate the infection). Cell type and time point are not known. The chain employs TRBV5-5 and TRBJ2-1, with 7 bases identical to TRBD2. The sample consisted of PBMCs or a T cell subset sorted from them (not recorded which). CDR3 nucleotide sequence: TGTGCCAGCAGCTCGTTGTGGGGGGGGGTACAGAATGAGCAGTTCTTC. It encodes CASSSLWGGVQNEQFF. Full variable domain (outside the CDR3, taken from reference TRBV5-5 and TRBJ2-1): DAGVTQSPTHLIKTRGQQVTLRCSPISGHKSVSWYQQVLGQGPQFIFQYYEKEERGRGNFPDRFSARQFPNYSSELNVNALLLGDSALYLCASSSLWGGVQNEQFFGPGTRLTVL.